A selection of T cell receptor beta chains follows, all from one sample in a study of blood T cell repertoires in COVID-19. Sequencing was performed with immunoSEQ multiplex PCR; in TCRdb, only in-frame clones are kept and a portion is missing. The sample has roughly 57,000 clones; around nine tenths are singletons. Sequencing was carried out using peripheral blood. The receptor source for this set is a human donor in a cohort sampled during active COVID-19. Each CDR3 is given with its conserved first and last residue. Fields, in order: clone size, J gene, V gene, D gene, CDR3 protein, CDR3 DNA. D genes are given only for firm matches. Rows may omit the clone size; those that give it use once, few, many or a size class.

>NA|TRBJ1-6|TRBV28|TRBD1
CASTSGGGMVVWPLHF
TGTGCCAGCACCTCAGGGGGAGGTATGGTGGTTTGGCCCCTCCACTTT
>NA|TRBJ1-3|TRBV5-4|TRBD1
CASSLTGVEDTIYF
TGTGCCAGCAGCTTGACAGGGGTGGAGGACACCATATATTTT
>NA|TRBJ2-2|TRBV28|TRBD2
CASSSREGTGELFF
TGTGCCAGCAGTTCCCGGGAGGGAACCGGGGAGCTGTTTTTT
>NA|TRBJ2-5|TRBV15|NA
CATSRDLAETSGATQYF
TGTGCCACCAGCAGAGATCTTGCCGAGACCAGCGGCGCGACCCAGTACTTC
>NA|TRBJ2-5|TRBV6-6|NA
CASIGLAETQYF
TGTGCCAGCATTGGGCTCGCGGAGACCCAGTACTTC
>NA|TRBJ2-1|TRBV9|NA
CASSVSLRGADNEQFF
TGTGCCAGCAGCGTCTCCTTACGGGGGGCTGACAATGAGCAGTTCTTC
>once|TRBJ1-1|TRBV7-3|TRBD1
CASSLDVAQGGTEAFF
TGTGCCAGCAGCTTAGATGTAGCACAGGGGGGCACTGAAGCTTTCTTT
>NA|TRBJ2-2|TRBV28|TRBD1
CASSQDRGPTGELFF
TGTGCCAGCAGTCAGGACAGGGGGCCTACCGGGGAGCTGTTTTTT
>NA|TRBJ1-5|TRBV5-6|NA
CASSFGGGESNQPQHF
TGTGCCAGCAGCTTTGGTGGCGGAGAGAGCAATCAGCCCCAGCATTTT
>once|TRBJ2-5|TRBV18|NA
CASSPRDRREEETQYF
TGTGCCAGCTCCCCCCGGGACAGAAGGGAGGAGGAGACCCAGTACTTC
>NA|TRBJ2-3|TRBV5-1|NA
CASSLVSTSGTDTQYF
TGCGCCAGCAGCTTGGTGTCCACCTCAGGCACAGATACGCAGTATTTT
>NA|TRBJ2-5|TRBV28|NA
CASRVLPQETQYF
TGTGCCAGCAGGGTCCTACCTCAAGAGACCCAGTACTTC
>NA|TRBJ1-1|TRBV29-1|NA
CSGRSPEGDTEAFF
TGCAGCGGACGAAGTCCCGAGGGGGACACTGAAGCTTTCTTT
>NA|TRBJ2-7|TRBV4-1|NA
CASSQGLGHTREQYF
TGCGCCAGCAGCCAAGGTCTTGGCCATACTAGGGAGCAGTACTTC
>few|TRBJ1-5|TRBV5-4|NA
CASSFYRAGDNSNQPQHF
TGTGCCAGCAGCTTTTACAGGGCTGGGGACAATAGCAATCAGCCCCAGCATTTT
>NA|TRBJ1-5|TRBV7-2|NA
CASSLGSGDQPQHF
TGTGCCAGCAGCTTAGGGTCGGGGGATCAGCCCCAGCATTTT
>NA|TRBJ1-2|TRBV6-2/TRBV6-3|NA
CASSSPNQGYGYTF
TGTGCCAGCAGTAGCCCCAACCAGGGATATGGCTACACCTTC
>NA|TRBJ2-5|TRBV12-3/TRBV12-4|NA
CASSLGQQETQYF
TGTGCCAGCAGTTTAGGACAGCAAGAGACCCAGTACTTC
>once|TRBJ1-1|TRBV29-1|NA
CSAQLLTAGGAFF
TGCAGCGCCCAACTTCTGACAGCCGGGGGGGCTTTCTTT
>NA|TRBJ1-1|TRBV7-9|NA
CASSSGNPTEAFF
TGTGCCAGCAGCTCCGGGAACCCGACTGAAGCTTTCTTT
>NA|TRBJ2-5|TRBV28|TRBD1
CASRGNLGDRGQETQYF
TGTGCCAGCAGAGGGAATCTAGGGGACAGGGGGCAAGAGACCCAGTACTTC
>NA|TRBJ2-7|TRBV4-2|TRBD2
CASSPTGGGSADQAYEQYF
TGTGCCAGCAGCCCGACCGGGGGGGGGAGTGCGGATCAGGCCTACGAGCAGTACTTC
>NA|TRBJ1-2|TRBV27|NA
CASMGGDGYTF
TGTGCCAGCATGGGAGGGGATGGCTACACCTTC
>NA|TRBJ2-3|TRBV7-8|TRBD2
CASSFPRLAGRFTDTQYF
TGTGCCAGCAGCTTTCCGCGGCTAGCGGGGCGATTCACAGATACGCAGTATTTT
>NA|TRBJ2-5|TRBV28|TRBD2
CASSLFPQREGETQYF
TGTGCCAGCAGTTTATTCCCGCAGCGGGAGGGCGAGACCCAGTACTTC
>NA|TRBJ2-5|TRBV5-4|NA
CASSLSVLKETQYF
TGTGCCAGCAGCTTGTCGGTTTTGAAAGAGACCCAGTACTTC
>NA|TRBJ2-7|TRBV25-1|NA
CASSLAGSNSEQYF
TGTGCCAGCAGTCTGGCGGGATCCAACTCCGAGCAGTACTTC
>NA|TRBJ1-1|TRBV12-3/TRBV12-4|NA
CASSFTAREAFF
TGTGCCAGCAGTTTTACCGCCAGGGAAGCTTTCTTT
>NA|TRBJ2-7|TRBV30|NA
CAWSEGTKQYF
TGTGCCTGGAGCGAGGGCACGAAACAGTACTTC
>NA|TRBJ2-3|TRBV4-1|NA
CASSQDGSTDTQYF
TGCGCCAGCAGCCAAGACGGGAGCACAGATACGCAGTATTTT
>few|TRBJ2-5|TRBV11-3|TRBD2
CASSAGLAGTAQETQYF
TGTGCCAGCAGCGCGGGACTAGCGGGAACTGCCCAAGAGACCCAGTACTTC
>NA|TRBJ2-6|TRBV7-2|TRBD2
CASSLNPLAADSGANVLTF
TGTGCCAGCAGCTTAAACCCCCTAGCGGCGGACTCTGGGGCCAACGTCCTGACTTTC
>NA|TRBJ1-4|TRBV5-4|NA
CASSLDSDYNEKLFF
TGTGCCAGCAGCTTGGATTCGGACTATAATGAAAAACTGTTTTTT
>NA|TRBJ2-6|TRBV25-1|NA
CASSGSGANVLTF
TGTGCCAGTTCGGGTTCAGGGGCCAACGTCCTGACTTTC
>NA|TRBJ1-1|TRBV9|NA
CASSPHRGAGGGTEAFF
TGTGCCAGCAGCCCCCACCGAGGGGCGGGAGGAGGCACTGAAGCTTTCTTT
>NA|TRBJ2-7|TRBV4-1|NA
CASSQAGEQYF
TGCGCCAGCAGCCAAGCGGGCGAGCAGTACTTC
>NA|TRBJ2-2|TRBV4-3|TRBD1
CASSQIRGTGELFF
TGCGCCAGCAGCCAAATCAGGGGGACCGGGGAGCTGTTTTTT
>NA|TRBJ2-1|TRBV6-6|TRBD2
CASSTTLRGGNEQFF
TGTGCCAGCAGTACGACCCTCCGCGGGGGGAATGAGCAGTTCTTC
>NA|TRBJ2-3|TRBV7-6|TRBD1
CASSLTPGQGDTDTQYF
TGTGCCAGCAGCCTCACCCCGGGACAGGGGGACACAGATACGCAGTATTTT
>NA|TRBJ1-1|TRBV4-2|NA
CASSQKGVRSTEAFF
TGTGCCAGCAGCCAGAAGGGGGTTCGGAGTACTGAAGCTTTCTTT
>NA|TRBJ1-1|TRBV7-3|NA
CASSLNGGHEAFF
TGTGCCAGCAGCTTAAATGGGGGCCATGAAGCTTTCTTT
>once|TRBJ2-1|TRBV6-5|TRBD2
CATGLAGGNEQFF
TGTGCCACAGGACTAGCGGGAGGTAATGAGCAGTTCTTC
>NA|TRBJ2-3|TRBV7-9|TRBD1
CASTGTGGFNTQYF
TGTGCCTCCACCGGGACAGGGGGCTTTAATACGCAGTATTTT
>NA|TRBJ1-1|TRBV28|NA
CACGGVGGVNTEAFF
TGTGCCTGTGGTGGGGTGGGGGGGGTGAACACTGAAGCTTTCTTT
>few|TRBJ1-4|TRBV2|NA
CASRTQGRANEKLFF
TGTGCCAGCAGGACCCAGGGGAGAGCTAATGAAAAACTGTTTTTT